Each of the 8 T cell receptor beta chains below was sequenced from the same sample in a study of low-dose radiotherapy and immunotherapy resistance in tumors. The time point denotes: before trial treatment. Primers targeting TRAV and TRBV primed first-strand cDNA, covering alpha and beta chains. Amplification, which lasted around 18 PCR cycles, used a constant-region primer and V-primer adapter to amplify TCRs. One entry per CDR3 protein, called by TCRdb with MiXCR from the reads. The profile shows tens of thousands of distinct CDR3 sequences, about 18% of them singletons. The specimen was PBMCs, collected before treatment. Receptor source: a male donor with prostate cancer.

This clonotype was seen at least ten times. V gene TRBV3-1 combines with J gene TRBJ2-3; D is perhaps TRBD2 (5 bases). The V gene lost 4 bases and the J gene lost 1 base, with 15 bases spanning the gap. Germline CDR1 LGHDT, CDR2 YNNKEL (reference sequence). The CDR3 is made up of 16 amino acids. The CDR3 nucleotides are TGTGCCAGCAGCCGAACCTACGAGGGCGGCACAGATACGCAGTATTTT. As protein: CASSRTYEGGTDTQYF.

At least ten counts were recorded for this clonotype. The V gene is TRBV19, the J gene TRBJ2-1, with D perhaps TRBD2 (7 bases). This CDR3 is built from 15 residues. V shed 5 bases and J shed 3 bases, with 14 bases lying between them. Germline lookup yields CDR1 LNHDA and CDR2 SQIVND (reference sequence). The CDR3 reads CASSEPRGGYNEQFF. DNA of the CDR3: TGTGCCAGTAGTGAACCGAGGGGGGGCTACAATGAGCAGTTCTTC.

The V call is TRBV20-1, the J call TRBJ2-7; a weak D match, TRBD1 (6 bases). The CDR3 is made up of 14 amino acids. The germline V and J ends were trimmed by 5 bases and 1 base, with 15 bases remaining between them. In germline, CDR1 is DFQATT, CDR2 SNEGSKA (reference sequence). CDR3 DNA sequence: TGCAGTGCTCAAATCCCTGGACAGTCCTACGAGCAGTACTTC. As protein: CSAQIPGQSYEQYF.

This clonotype came up many times. The chain employs TRBV5-1 and TRBJ2-2; maybe TRBD1 (5 bases). Germline V CDR1 and CDR2: SGHRS, YFSETQ. The CDR3 covers 14 residues. V lost 4 bases to trimming and J lost 1 base, with 8 bases between them. The CDR3 region is CASSEDRNTGELFF. The CDR3 DNA reads TGCGCCAGCAGCGAAGACAGGAACACCGGGGAGCTGTTTTTT.

This clonotype was seen repeatedly, ten times or more. V is TRBV11-2 and J is TRBJ2-7; D is possibly TRBD1 (6 bases). V was cut by 5 bases and J by 1 base, with 15 bases left in between. Germline CDR1 SGHAT, CDR2 FQNNGV. This CDR3 is 15 amino acids long. CDR3 nucleotide sequence: TGTGCCAGCAGCCTTTCCTCGGACAGATCCTACGAGCAGTACTTC. It codes for CASSLSSDRSYEQYF.

Many counts were recorded for this clonotype. This chain joins TRBV19 and TRBJ1-5; the D is unclear. This CDR3 is built from 13 residues. The V end was cut by 3 bases, the J end by 6 bases, with 9 bases between. Per the germline V gene, CDR1 is LNHDA and CDR2 is SQIVND (reference sequence). CDR3 sequence reads: CASSIDQVQPQHF. The CDR3 region has the DNA TGTGCCAGTAGTATCGATCAGGTTCAGCCCCAGCATTTT. The entire variable domain, with the rest obtained from reference TRBV19 and TRBJ1-5, is as follows: DGGITQSPKYLFRKEGQNVTLSCEQNLNHDAMYWYRQDPGQGLRLIYYSQIVNDFQKGDIAEGYSVSREKKESFPLTVTSAQKNPTAFYLCASSIDQVQPQHFGDGTRLSIL.

Comment on this clonotype: A far bigger clonotype differs at one base, so this is likely a read error. V gene TRBV7-6 combines with J gene TRBJ2-1, with D tentatively TRBD1 (5 bases). Trimming stripped 5 bases from V and 5 bases from J, with 13 bases between. CDR3 length: 14 residues. CDR1 is SGHVS and CDR2 is FNYEAQ in the germline V gene. The CDR3, as DNA: TGTGCCAGCAGCCCAGGACATGGCGACAATGAGCAGTTCTTC. Amino acids: CASSPGHGDNEQFF.

For this clonotype: A single base is all that separates this from a far larger clone, so a read error is likely. The CDR3 does not end in the conserved phenylalanine or tryptophan, so this is likely a read error. The chain employs TRBV6-5 and TRBJ1-4, with TRBD1 as a possible D gene (6 bases). CDR1 is MNHEY, CDR2 SVGAGI, per germline. Trimming cost V 11 bases and J 5 bases, with 15 bases left between them. The CDR3 is made up of 13 amino acids. The CDR3 sequence is CAGATGRNEKLFL. The CDR3, as DNA: TGTGCCGGGGCAACAGGGAGGAATGAAAAACTGTTTCTT.